These 22 T cell receptor beta chains share one sample of origin, sequenced in a study of T cells after yellow fever vaccination. TCRdb recomputed calls from the 5' RACE reads with MiXCR, one row per CDR3 protein. The data show just under 600,000 distinct CDR3 sequences, with roughly 13% seen just once and over 12% held by the top ten. Sequencing used PBMCs, obtained on the day of the yellow fever booster vaccination. The origin of the receptors is a man younger than 40 who received the YFV17D yellow fever vaccine.

In this sample, this clonotype turned up a few times. The chain is built from TRBV7-9 and TRBJ1-5, with D possibly matching TRBD1 (5 bases). Trimming removed 4 bases from V and 3 bases from J, with 13 bases in between. CDR1 and CDR2 from the germline V gene are SEHNR and FQNEAQ (reference sequence). This CDR3 has 15 residues. DNA of the CDR3: TGTGCCAGCAGCTCCGGCGCAGGGTTCAATCAGCCCCAGCATTTT. Its translation: CASSSGAGFNQPQHF.

This clonotype was counted a single time. This rearrangement joins TRBV15 to TRBJ2-7, with 11 bases matching TRBD2. Germline trimming cut 3 bases from V and 2 bases from J; bases unmatched to any gene: 9. The CDR3 contains 17 residues. The V gene's germline CDR1 is LNHNV and CDR2 YYDKDF (reference sequence). The chain's CDR3 is CATSSTGLADYAYEQYF. CDR3 sequence (DNA): TGTGCCACCAGCAGCACGGGACTAGCGGATTACGCCTACGAGCAGTACTTC.

This clonotype was observed once. The CDR3 loop is CASSFAPGPYEQYF. DNA of the CDR3: TGTGCCAGCAGCTTCGCCCCAGGCCCCTACGAGCAGTACTTC. The rearrangement links TRBV7-2 to TRBJ2-7; D is uncertain. V was trimmed by 3 bases and J by 2 bases, leaving 11 bases between them. Looked up from germline, CDR1 is SGHTA and CDR2 is FQGNSA. The CDR3 consists of 14 residues.

The chain employs TRBV20-1 and TRBJ2-7; 10 positions match TRBD2. The CDR3 consists of 15 residues. Germline CDR1 reads DFQATT; CDR2 reads SNEGSKA (reference sequence). V lost 1 base to trimming and J lost 5 bases; unmatched junction nucleotides: 8. Written as DNA, the CDR3 is TGCAGTGCTAGAGCTTCTAGCGGGAGTAGCGACGAGCAGTACTTC. It translates to CSARASSGSSDEQYF.

This clonotype has a handful of counts. V gene TRBV7-2 combines with J gene TRBJ2-1, with 7 bases lining up with TRBD1. The V gene's germline CDR1 is SGHTA and CDR2 FQGNSA. This CDR3 has 15 residues. The V gene end was trimmed by 4 bases and the J gene end by 0 bases; junction bases not matched to a gene: 3. CDR3 in amino acids: CASSSGGISYNEQFF. The DNA for the CDR3 is TGTGCCAGCAGCTCAGGGGGTATCTCCTACAATGAGCAGTTCTTC.

The V and J genes are TRBV28 and TRBJ1-5, with D perhaps matching TRBD1 (6 bases). The CDR3 sequence is 15 residues long. CDR1 and CDR2 (germline): MDHEN, SYDVKM. Trimming stripped 3 bases from V and 4 bases from J, with 13 bases between. The CDR3 spells CASSLTGQQNQPQHF. The CDR3 DNA sequence: TGTGCCAGCAGTTTGACCGGACAGCAAAATCAGCCCCAGCATTTT.

This clonotype has a count of ten or more. This chain joins TRBV7-2 and TRBJ2-2; D unclear. The CDR3 totals 14 residues. Germline V gene data show CDR1 as SGHTA and CDR2 as FQGNSA. Trimming removed 7 bases from V and 4 bases from J, with 13 bases in between. This CDR3 reads CASIQTVSTGELFF. As DNA, the CDR3 is TGTGCCAGCATCCAAACCGTTAGCACCGGGGAGCTGTTTTTT. The variable domain in full, with the rest retrieved from reference TRBV7-2 and TRBJ2-2, is GAGVSQSPSNKVTEKGKDVELRCDPISGHTALYWYRQSLGQGLEFLIYFQGNSAPDKSGLPSDRFSAERTGGSVSTLTIQRTQQEDSAVYLCASIQTVSTGELFFGEGSRLTVL.

This clonotype was recorded a few times. The chain joins TRBV7-2 to TRBJ2-3; D uncertain. CDR3 length: 15 residues. Germline V CDR1 and CDR2: SGHTA, FQGNSA. Trimming pared 5 bases from V and 2 bases from J, leaving 14 bases between. The CDR3 DNA sequence: TGTGCCAGCAGCCATGGGGTCCCAATCACAGATACGCAGTATTTT. Its translation is CASSHGVPITDTQYF.

This clonotype came up a few times. The chain couples TRBV5-1 to TRBJ2-7; a possible D gene is TRBD1 (6 bases). Trimming removed 4 bases from V and 5 bases from J, with 10 bases in between. The CDR3 sequence is 12 residues long. Germline values: CDR1 SGHRS, CDR2 YFSETQ. CDR3 in DNA: TGCGCCAGCAGCAGGACAGCCCACGAGCAGTACTTC. Its translation is CASSRTAHEQYF. Variable domain in full (rest from reference TRBV5-1 and TRBJ2-7): KAGVTQTPRYLIKTRGQQVTLSCSPISGHRSVSWYQQTPGQGLQFLFEYFSETQRNKGNFPGRFSGRQFSNSRSEMNVSTLELGDSALYLCASSRTAHEQYFGPGTRLTVT.

There are a few counts of this clonotype. The CDR3 here is CASSRDFQETQYF. The CDR3 coding sequence is TGTGCCAGCAGCCGGGACTTCCAAGAGACCCAGTACTTC. The J gene is TRBJ2-5, the V gene TRBV7-2; TRBD2 might be the D (6 bases). This CDR3 region has 13 residues. V was clipped by 5 bases and J by 1 base, with 8 bases between them. Per the germline V gene, CDR1 is SGHTA and CDR2 is FQGNSA.

The sample holds a few counts of this clonotype. The chain is built from TRBV6-1 and TRBJ1-1, with 7 bases matching TRBD1. Germline V gives CDR1 MNHNS, CDR2 SASEGT. The V and J ends lost 4 bases and 7 bases, in that order; junction bases with no gene match: 6. CDR3 length equals 13 residues. The CDR3 loop reads CASSGGGTVEAFF. The DNA for the CDR3 is TGTGCCAGCAGTGGGGGGGGGACAGTTGAAGCTTTCTTT.

There are a few counts of this clonotype. The chain has TRBV27 and TRBJ2-7, with 9 positions matching TRBD2. V shed 5 bases and J 3 bases; nucleotides not matched to a gene: 8. Germline V gene lookup returns CDR1 MNHEY and CDR2 SMNVEV (reference sequence). There are 15 residues in the CDR3. The CDR3 loop reads CASSAPGLAIYEQYF. The CDR3 DNA reads as TGTGCCAGCAGTGCTCCGGGACTAGCTATCTACGAGCAGTACTTC.

The gene calls are TRBV20-1 and TRBJ2-1; 16 bases align to TRBD2. Trimming cost V 6 bases and J 4 bases; bases outside gene matches: 12. The CDR3 has 18 residues. The germline CDR1 and CDR2 sequences are DFQATT and SNEGSKA (reference sequence). The DNA of the CDR3 is TGCAGTGCCACCGGGACTAGCGGGAGGGCCGTCCTTTACAATGAGCAGTTCTTC. Translating gives CSATGTSGRAVLYNEQFF.

Only a few counts were recorded for this clonotype. The chain recombines TRBV29-1 with TRBJ2-1; tentatively, D is TRBD1 or TRBD2 (5 bases each). Trimming removed 6 bases at V and 4 bases at J, with 22 bases between. The CDR3 extends over 16 amino acids. Germline V lookup: CDR1 SQVTM, CDR2 ANQGSEA. CDR3 DNA: TGCAGCGTCCCATACCGGGACCCTCCGGAGTACAATGAGCAGTTCTTC. This translates into CSVPYRDPPEYNEQFF.

This clonotype has just a few counts. The CDR3 bases are TGTGCCAGCAGCGACGGTGGGGGCCAAGAGACCCAGTACTTC. It is translated as CASSDGGGQETQYF. The V and J genes are TRBV7-9 and TRBJ2-5; the D call may be TRBD1 or TRBD2 (5 bases each). This CDR3 is 14 amino acids long. The V end was cut by 5 bases, the J end by 1 base, with 11 bases between. Germline CDR1 and CDR2: SEHNR and FQNEAQ (reference sequence).

Only a few counts were recorded for this clonotype. This chain connects TRBV25-1 to TRBJ2-7; the match to TRBD2 covers 10 bases. The V segment lost 6 bases and the J segment 4 bases; nucleotides outside the gene matches: 9. The CDR3 has 15 residues. Germline V CDR1 and CDR2: MGHDK, SYGVNS. The CDR3 bases are TGTGCCAGCAGGGGGGGGGCTAGCGGGAGTTACGAGCAGTACTTC. Protein: CASRGGASGSYEQYF.

The chain links TRBV12-3 or TRBV12-4 to TRBJ1-5; maybe TRBD1 (6 bases). The CDR3 totals 14 residues. Between the trimmed V and J ends, which lost 2 bases and 6 bases, there was a span of 11 bases. Here the CDR3 reads CASSLQGRVQPQHF. DNA of the CDR3: TGTGCCAGCAGTTTACAGGGGAGGGTTCAGCCCCAGCATTTT.

This clonotype has just a few counts. J is TRBJ2-1 and V is TRBV20-1; 8 nucleotides match TRBD2. Trimming removed 6 bases from V and 8 bases from J; junction bases left unmatched: 6. The germline gives CDR1 DFQATT, CDR2 SNEGSKA (reference sequence). The CDR3 is made up of 12 amino acids. The DNA for the CDR3 is TGCAGTGCCGAGCGGGAGTATGATGAGCAGTTCTTC. Translating gives CSAEREYDEQFF.

This clonotype was counted ten times or more. The chain is built from TRBV7-2 and TRBJ2-5; D perhaps matches TRBD2 (5 bases). V was clipped by 8 bases and J by 4 bases, with 14 bases between them. Germline loops: CDR1 SGHTA, CDR2 FQGNSA. CDR3 length equals 13 residues. The CDR3 region is CASSPRGGETQYF. CDR3 nucleotides: TGTGCCAGCTCACCACGTGGAGGAGAGACCCAGTACTTC.

The sample holds a few counts of this clonotype. J is TRBJ1-1 and V is TRBV25-1, with D tentatively TRBD1 (6 bases). The CDR3 contains 14 residues. V lost 3 bases to trimming and J lost 3 bases, with 11 bases between them. Germline CDR1 is MGHDK and CDR2 is SYGVNS. The CDR3 region is CASSEEGGDTEAFF. The CDR3 DNA follows: TGTGCCAGCAGTGAGGAAGGGGGGGACACTGAAGCTTTCTTT.

The chain recombines TRBV7-6 with TRBJ2-3, with 9 bases fitting TRBD1. Trimming at V came to 4 bases and at J to 1 base, leaving 15 bases not matched to a gene. Germline values: CDR1 SGHVS, CDR2 FNYEAQ. The CDR3 loop spans 19 amino acids. CDR3 in DNA: TGTGCCAGCAGCTCCCCCGGCACAGGGGGCATTTATGGCACAGATACGCAGTATTTT. It yields the protein CASSSPGTGGIYGTDTQYF.

V and J are TRBV5-5 and TRBJ2-3; TRBD1 agrees at 9 bases. The J call may be in error: the DNA end matches TRBJ1-5 better. The CDR3 is 15 residues long. The germline gives CDR1 SGHKS, CDR2 YYEKEE (reference sequence). The CDR3 DNA follows: TGTGCCAGCAGCCATCGACAGGGGGGGACAGATACGCAGCATTTT. Amino acid sequence: CASSHRQGGTDTQHF.